Reported below is one T cell receptor beta chain. The source of the sample is a study of shared clonotypes between healthy human individuals. About the study: Three CD4 naive, three CD4 memory, two CD8 naive and one CD8 memory plate were used per donor.

Each cell subset's genomic DNA was divided evenly among several immunoSEQ plates. The repertoire was sequenced with immunoSEQ multiplex PCR; TCRdb's copy has only in-frame clones and lacks some. The profile shows roughly 1,000,000 clones, 75% to 80% of them singletons. This TCR came from a man aged 18 to 30 in good health. Some clones in this sample may be carry-over from other donors' samples. Material: memory CD4+ T cells from PBMCs. Subset indicated: CD45RA-negative fraction.

The CDR3 protein is CASSVLAGRELFF. In DNA, the CDR3 is TGTGCCAGCAGTGTGCTAGCGGGTAGGGAGCTGTTTTTT. The rearrangement links TRBV6-4 to TRBJ2-2; 8 bases line up with TRBD2. The CDR3 extends over 13 amino acids. With V trimmed by 4 bases and J by 9 bases, 4 bases remained unmatched. Looked up from germline, CDR1 is MRHNA and CDR2 is SNTAGT.